Sequencing of this T cell receptor (beta chain) was carried out in a study of CD8 T cells in Susac syndrome. As controls, healthy donors matched for age and sex were used. 0.5 to 1 ug RNA was reverse transcribed with random hexamers. TCRdb itself ran the immunoSEQ multiplex PCR reads through MiXCR, one entry per CDR3 protein. The profile shows more than 150,000 distinct CDR3 sequences, around 96% of them singletons. This CDR3 spans 12 amino acids. Trimming stripped 3 bases from V and 12 bases from J, with 12 bases between. The receptor was isolated from a human donor in good health. V is TRBV12-3 or TRBV12-4 and J is TRBJ2-1; D is unclear. The sample taken for sequencing was CD4+ T cells from PBMCs. Written as DNA, the CDR3 is TGTGCCAGCAGTTTGTACGAAACCAGGCAGTTCTTC. Translating gives CASSLYETRQFF.